The next 21 T cell receptor beta chains were all read from a single sample in a study of T-cell reconstitution after alpha-beta-depleted transplantation in children. Unique molecular identifiers were incorporated into the prepared TCRbeta library. MiXCR, applied by TCRdb to the PCR reads, yields one record per CDR3 protein. The sample lists approximately 110,000 distinct CDR3 sequences; 23% were seen once. Source: PBMCs, mostly from graft donor cells, taken 180 days after TCRalphabeta/CD19-depleted stem cell transplant. The receptors stem from a male patient between 2 and 10 years old who had a stem cell transplant for chronic granulomatous disease, so the T cells may come from the graft donor.

The chain recombines TRBV5-6 with TRBJ2-1, with 9 positions matching TRBD2. The trim removed 1 base at V and 7 bases at J, leaving 9 bases unmatched. Germline V CDR1 and CDR2: SGHDT, YYEEEE. This CDR3 spans 16 amino acids. The CDR3 nucleotides are TGTGCCAGCAGCTTGAATAGCGGGAGAAGTGGGAATGAGCAGTTCTTC. This encodes CASSLNSGRSGNEQFF.

This clonotype came up a few times. The genes are TRBV12-3 or TRBV12-4 and TRBJ2-5; either TRBD1 or TRBD2 may fit D (5 bases each). V was pared by 5 bases and J by 0 bases, with 10 bases between. CDR3 length equals 14 residues. CDR3: CASSRGPNQETQYF. CDR3 DNA sequence: TGTGCCAGCAGTCGGGGACCAAACCAAGAGACCCAGTACTTC.

The chain joins TRBV5-1 to TRBJ1-1; 7 bases line up with TRBD1. Germline assignment: CDR1 SGHRS and CDR2 YFSETQ. The CDR3 has 16 amino acids. V lost 0 bases to trimming and J lost 1 base; unmatched junction nucleotides: 6. CDR3 amino acids: CASSLGKGAKNTEAFF. The CDR3 DNA sequence: TGCGCCAGCAGCTTGGGTAAGGGGGCGAAGAACACTGAAGCTTTCTTT.

This clonotype was recorded many times. The chain has TRBV7-2 and TRBJ2-5; 9 bases are shared with TRBD2. Germline V gene data show CDR1 as SGHTA and CDR2 as FQGNSA. V lost 2 bases, J lost 0 bases, and 4 bases stayed unmatched. This CDR3 is 16 amino acids long. The DNA for the CDR3 is TGTGCCAGCAGCTTACGTCAGCGGGGGGACCAAGAGACCCAGTACTTC. This translates into CASSLRQRGDQETQYF.

This clonotype appeared many times. The rearrangement links TRBV13 to TRBJ2-1, with D uncertain. The V and J ends lost 1 base and 9 bases respectively, with 4 bases between them. The CDR3 loop spans 11 amino acids. CDR1 is PRHDT, CDR2 FYEKMQ, per germline (reference sequence). CDR3 DNA: TGTGCCAGCAGCTTAGCTCTTGAGCAGTTCTTC. This translates into CASSLALEQFF.

This clonotype has more than one count but fewer than ten. This chain uses TRBV11-2 with TRBJ2-1, with 8 nucleotides matching TRBD1. The V gene end was trimmed by 10 bases and the J gene end by 1 base; junction bases not matched to a gene: 9. The germline V gene has CDR1 SGHAT and CDR2 FQNNGV. There are 15 residues in the CDR3. The DNA of the CDR3 is TGTGCCACCAGGGGGCAGGGAGGATCCTACAATGAGCAGTTCTTC. This encodes CATRGQGGSYNEQFF.

A single count supports this clonotype. The chain is built from TRBV10-3 and TRBJ2-1, with D tentatively TRBD2 (5 bases). CDR3 length: 14 amino acids. Germline assignment: CDR1 ENHRY and CDR2 SYGVKD. V lost 5 bases, J lost 6 bases, and 14 bases lay in between. The CDR3 loop reads CAISPREGRNEQFF. CDR3 coding DNA: TGTGCCATCAGTCCGCGTGAGGGCCGCAATGAGCAGTTCTTC.

This clonotype was detected only once. The chain couples TRBV7-9 to TRBJ2-1; either TRBD1 or TRBD2 may fit D (6 bases each). Germline V CDR1 and CDR2: SEHNR, FQNEAQ (reference sequence). The CDR3 spans 14 residues. Trimming took 1 base from V and 7 from J, leaving 11 bases between them. CDR3 loop: CASSLEGGRNEQFF. In nucleotides, the CDR3 is TGTGCCAGCAGCTTAGAGGGGGGTCGGAATGAGCAGTTCTTC.

V usage is TRBV29-1 and J usage is TRBJ2-1; TRBD2 agrees at 14 bases. The V segment lost 7 bases and the J segment 9 bases; nucleotides outside the gene matches: 8. Looked up from germline, CDR1 is SQVTM and CDR2 is ANQGSEA. This CDR3 spans 14 amino acids. DNA for the CDR3: TGCAGCGGGGGACTAGCGGGAGTCGGCACTGAGCAGTTCTTC. Protein sequence: CSGGLAGVGTEQFF.

As concerns this clonotype: A read error may be the cause here, since a much bigger clone is one base away. V is TRBV19 and J is TRBJ1-2; D gene ambiguous. Germline V lookup: CDR1 LNHDA, CDR2 SQIVND (reference sequence). The CDR3 runs to 12 residues. The V gene lost 8 bases and the J gene lost 6 bases, with 13 bases spanning the gap. The CDR3 region is CASRGPINGYTF. The CDR3 bases are TGTGCCAGTCGGGGTCCGATCAATGGCTACACCTTC.

This clonotype was counted between two and nine times. The V call is TRBV20-1, the J call TRBJ2-3; D is undetermined. V lost 4 bases to trimming and J lost 4 bases, with 15 bases between them. Germline V lookup: CDR1 DFQATT, CDR2 SNEGSKA (reference sequence). The CDR3 consists of 14 residues. This CDR3 is CSATQAIWADTQYF. For the CDR3, the DNA is TGCAGTGCTACGCAGGCGATTTGGGCAGATACGCAGTATTTT.

This clonotype has a single count. Possible read error: a much larger clone is one base away. This chain connects TRBV20-1 to TRBJ2-1; D might be TRBD1 (5 bases). Germline V CDR1 and CDR2: DFQATT, SNEGSKA (reference sequence). The CDR3 is 15 residues long. The CDR3 here is CSAIVGRSSFNEQFF. In DNA form, the CDR3 reads TGCAGTGCTATCGTGGGGCGAAGCTCCTTCAATGAGCAGTTCTTC.

The table lists this clonotype with many counts. The chain couples TRBV28 to TRBJ2-5; 9 bases fit TRBD1. Germline assignment: CDR1 MDHEN and CDR2 SYDVKM. J was trimmed by 3 bases and V by 4 bases; bases with no gene match: 6. The CDR3 loop spans 15 amino acids. Here the CDR3 DNA reads TGTGCCAGCAGTTATTTCGGGACAGGGAAAGAGACCCAGTACTTC. Translated: CASSYFGTGKETQYF. The whole variable domain, filled in from reference TRBV28 and TRBJ2-5, reads DVKVTQSSRYLVKRTGEKVFLECVQDMDHENMFWYRQDPGLGLRLIYFSYDVKMKEKGDIPEGYSVSREKKERFSLILESASTNQTSMYLCASSYFGTGKETQYFGPGTRLLVL.

This clonotype appeared many times. CDR3 DNA: TGCGCCAGCGCCAAACAGATCAAGAATGAAAAACTGTTTTTT. It specifies CASAKQIKNEKLFF. This chain connects TRBV4-3 to TRBJ1-4; no reliable D call. Germline assignment: CDR1 LGHNA and CDR2 YSLEER. The V end was cut by 8 bases, the J end by 5 bases, with 15 bases between. The CDR3 spans 14 residues.

This clonotype appeared many times. This rearrangement joins TRBV5-6 to TRBJ2-2; the D gene could be TRBD1 or TRBD2 (5 bases each). The germline CDR1 and CDR2 sequences are SGHDT and YYEEEE. The V and J ends lost 4 bases and 6 bases respectively, with 16 bases between them. CDR3 length: 15 amino acids. The CDR3 DNA follows: TGTGCCAGCAGCAAACCGGGGCCTGCAGCCGGGGAGCTGTTTTTT. Protein sequence: CASSKPGPAAGELFF.

This clonotype has a handful of counts. J is TRBJ1-3 and V is TRBV15, with TRBD1 as a possible D gene (6 bases). The germline gives CDR1 LNHNV, CDR2 YYDKDF (reference sequence). CDR3 size: 12 residues. The V and J ends lost 9 bases and 0 bases respectively, with 6 bases between them. CDR3 nucleotides: TGTGCCACACAGGGCTCTGGAAACACCATATATTTT. This gives the protein CATQGSGNTIYF. The full variable domain, in which reference TRBV15 and TRBJ1-3 provide the parts outside the CDR3, is DAMVIQNPRYQVTQFGKPVTLSCSQTLNHNVMYWYQQKSSQAPKLLFHYYDKDFNNEADTPDNFQSRRPNTSFCFLDIRSPGLGDTAMYLCATQGSGNTIYFGEGSWLTVV.

Many counts were recorded for this clonotype. The J gene is TRBJ2-7, the V gene TRBV29-1; D is perhaps TRBD1 (5 bases). This CDR3 spans 14 amino acids. Trimming removed 2 bases at V and 0 bases at J, with 11 bases between. From germline, CDR1 is SQVTM and CDR2 ANQGSEA. The CDR3 DNA follows: TGCAGCGTTGAACTGGACATGCCCTCCTACGAGCAGTACTTC. Its protein product is CSVELDMPSYEQYF.

CDR3 region: CASSPRDRGHSYEQYF. The DNA for the CDR3 is TGTGCCAGCAGCCCTCGGGACAGGGGGCACTCCTACGAGCAGTACTTC. The chain joins TRBV9 to TRBJ2-7; TRBD1 matches at 12 bases. CDR1 is SGDLS, CDR2 YYNGEE, per germline. V gave up 4 bases and J gave up 0 bases; unmatched junction bases: 5. The CDR3 covers 16 residues.

This clonotype was observed a handful of times. The chain couples TRBV7-8 to TRBJ2-3, with 7 bases that match TRBD1. Germline V gives CDR1 SGHVS, CDR2 FQNEAQ. This CDR3 comprises 14 residues. V lost 5 bases and J lost 3; bases outside the gene matches: 5. CDR3 region: CASSATGKTDTQYF. The CDR3 coding sequence is TGTGCCAGCAGCGCGACAGGGAAGACAGATACGCAGTATTTT. Supplemented by reference TRBV7-8 and TRBJ2-3, the full variable domain reads GAGVSQSPRYKVAKRGQDVALRCDPISGHVSLFWYQQALGQGPEFLTYFQNEAQLDKSGLPSDRFFAERPEGSVSTLKIQRTQQEDSAVYLCASSATGKTDTQYFGPGTRLTVL.

This clonotype appeared a single time. This rearrangement joins TRBV5-4 to TRBJ2-1; 7 nucleotides match TRBD2. V was pared by 4 bases and J by 0 bases, with 16 bases of the junction left unmatched. The CDR3 sequence is 19 residues long. From germline, CDR1 is SGHNT and CDR2 YYREEE (reference sequence). The CDR3 here is CASSVGGDDSPSSYNEQFF. CDR3 coding DNA: TGTGCCAGCAGCGTGGGGGGGGATGACTCTCCGAGCTCCTACAATGAGCAGTTCTTC. Filled out from reference TRBV5-4 and TRBJ2-1, the complete variable domain reads ETGVTQSPTHLIKTRGQQVTLRCSSQSGHNTVSWYQQALGQGPQFIFQYYREEENGRGNFPPRFSGLQFPNYSSELNVNALELDDSALYLCASSVGGDDSPSSYNEQFFGPGTRLTVL.

The genes are TRBV6-5 and TRBJ2-7; 8 bases map to TRBD2. This CDR3 contains 15 residues. V dropped 4 bases and J dropped 0; count of bases not matched to a gene: 5. Germline CDR1 MNHEY, CDR2 SVGAGI. The chain's CDR3 is CASSSVSGASYEQYF. The CDR3 DNA follows: TGTGCCAGCAGTTCCGTTAGCGGGGCCTCCTACGAGCAGTACTTC.